Shown below are 18 T cell receptor beta chains from a single sample sequenced in a study of radiotherapy plus CTLA-4 blockade in lung cancer. Measured with immunoSEQ multiplex PCR; TCRdb has only the in-frame clones, and not every one. This table holds about 38,000 clones, about 80% found once. The source was peripheral blood, collected from a patient treated with radiotherapy plus ipilimumab. All receptors come from a human donor with non-small cell lung cancer who had stable disease on radiotherapy plus ipilimumab.

This clone was observed a few times. V usage is TRBV27 and J usage is TRBJ1-2; 9 bases are shared with TRBD1. V shed 2 bases and J 7 bases; nucleotides not matched to a gene: 11. In germline, CDR1 is MNHEY, CDR2 SMNVEV (reference sequence). The CDR3 is 16 residues long. Written as DNA, the CDR3 is TGTGCCAGCAGTTTAACGAGCGGGACAGGGTCGAGTGGCTACACCTTC. Protein sequence: CASSLTSGTGSSGYTF.

The chain is built from TRBV5-8 and TRBJ1-1; 7 bases are a match to TRBD1. This CDR3 is built from 15 residues. Germline CDR1 is SGHTS and CDR2 is YDEGEE. J gave up 1 base and V 3 bases, and 6 bases lay outside the gene matches. This chain's CDR3 is CASSSDRAGNTEAFF. In nucleotides, the CDR3 is TGTGCCAGCAGCTCCGACAGGGCGGGGAACACTGAAGCTTTCTTT.

The chain joins TRBV18 to TRBJ2-7; 7 bases line up with TRBD2. Germline V CDR1 and CDR2: KGHSH, LQKENI. V was pared by 2 bases and J by 0 bases, with 10 bases of the junction left unmatched. The CDR3 is 17 residues long. Here the CDR3 DNA reads TGTGCCAGCTCACCATTCCCGAGGCGGGGGTACTCCTACGAGCAGTACGTC. Its protein is CASSPFPRRGYSYEQYV.

This clone was seen more than once but under ten times. The chain is built from TRBV6-5 and TRBJ1-3; weak D call: TRBD1 (5 bases). CDR3 length equals 14 residues. V gave up 6 bases and J gave up 1 base, with 10 bases separating them. The V gene's germline CDR1 is MNHEY and CDR2 SVGAGI. Here the CDR3 reads CASRQGGSGNTIYF. The CDR3 DNA is TGTGCCAGCAGGCAGGGTGGGTCTGGAAACACCATATATTTT.

The chain links TRBV2 to TRBJ2-5; 11 bases agree with TRBD2. The V gene's germline CDR1 is SNHLY and CDR2 FYNNEI. The ends lost 6 bases at V and 5 bases at J; junction bases unmatched: 2. The length of the CDR3 is 13 residues. CDR3 amino acids: CASRIAGGETQYF. CDR3 DNA sequence: TGTGCCAGCAGGATAGCGGGGGGGGAGACCCAGTACTTC.

This chain joins TRBV27 and TRBJ2-4; D might be TRBD1 or TRBD2, each matching 5 bases. The CDR3 is 17 residues long. V was trimmed by 5 bases and J by 8 bases, leaving 25 bases between them. CDR1 and CDR2 from the germline V gene are MNHEY and SMNVEV (reference sequence). This chain's CDR3 is CASSPQQGRLLGDIQYF. CDR3 nucleotides: TGTGCCAGCAGTCCCCAGCAGGGACGTTTGCTTGGGGACATTCAGTACTTC.

This clone was found once. The V and J genes are TRBV19 and TRBJ1-5, with D perhaps matching TRBD1 (6 bases). V lost 7 bases and J lost 0, with 7 bases in between. The CDR3 extends over 13 amino acids. Germline V CDR1 and CDR2: LNHDA, SQIVND (reference sequence). CDR3 in amino acids: CASKGDSNQPQHF. In nucleotides, the CDR3 is TGTGCCAGTAAGGGGGATAGCAATCAGCCCCAGCATTTT.

CDR3 sequence reads: CASSTRRGRNSEQFF. The CDR3 DNA sequence: TGTGCCAGCAGTACTAGAAGGGGTAGGAACAGTGAGCAGTTCTTC. The gene calls are TRBV27 and TRBJ2-1; D could derive from TRBD1 or TRBD2 (5 bases each). Trimming cost V 5 bases and J 9 bases, with 20 bases left between them. This CDR3 has 15 residues. CDR1 is MNHEY, CDR2 SMNVEV, per germline (reference sequence).

This chain uses TRBV5-1 with TRBJ1-4, with 8 bases that match TRBD1. The V segment lost 4 bases and the J segment 8 bases; nucleotides outside the gene matches: 7. CDR1 and CDR2 from the germline V gene are SGHRS and YFSETQ. The CDR3 contains 14 residues. CDR3 DNA: TGCGCCAGCAGCGACAGGGGTGAGGGGGAAAAACTGTTTTTT. It is translated as CASSDRGEGEKLFF.

The V call is TRBV5-1, the J call TRBJ1-1, with 7 bases that match TRBD1. Germline V gene data show CDR1 as SGHRS and CDR2 as YFSETQ. The ends lost 3 bases at V and 0 bases at J; junction bases unmatched: 8. The CDR3 spans 16 residues. CDR3 amino acids: CASSSQLQGMNTEAFF. CDR3 sequence (DNA): TGCGCCAGCAGCTCCCAACTACAGGGGATGAACACTGAAGCTTTCTTT.

The rearrangement uses TRBV11-2 and TRBJ2-2; 10 nucleotides line up with TRBD1. The CDR3 extends over 17 amino acids. Germline V gene sequence: CDR1 SGHAT, CDR2 FQNNGV. The V segment lost 4 bases and the J segment 5 bases; nucleotides outside the gene matches: 10. The CDR3 sequence is CASSSIWDRGRTGELFF. The CDR3 region has the DNA TGTGCCAGCAGCTCGATTTGGGACAGGGGAAGGACCGGGGAGCTGTTTTTT.

The V gene is TRBV27, the J gene TRBJ2-5, with D perhaps TRBD1 (6 bases). The CDR3 spans 14 residues. Trimming left V 0 bases short and J 4 bases short, with 9 bases between. From germline, CDR1 is MNHEY and CDR2 SMNVEV (reference sequence). Here the CDR3 reads CASSLSSGAETQYF. The CDR3 nucleotides read TGTGCCAGCAGTTTATCGTCAGGGGCAGAGACCCAGTACTTC.

A single count supports this clone. The chain couples TRBV19 to TRBJ2-5; no clear D. Deletions cut 6 bases from V and 3 bases from J, with 17 bases between. This CDR3 has 15 residues. CDR1 is LNHDA and CDR2 is SQIVND in the germline V gene (reference sequence). CDR3 in DNA: TGTGCCAGTAGGCTTGGTGCTCCTAACGAAGAGACCCAGTACTTC. Residues: CASRLGAPNEETQYF.

This clone was observed a few times. The chain joins TRBV5-1 to TRBJ1-2; TRBD1 is a possible D gene (5 bases). Germline-derived CDR1 and CDR2 are SGHRS and YFSETQ. V lost 2 bases and J 0 bases, leaving 17 bases between the germline ends. The CDR3 extends over 17 amino acids. Written as DNA, the CDR3 is TGCGCCAGCAGCTTAAAGGACTCAGGGACCCCTAACTATGGCTACACCTTC. This gives the protein CASSLKDSGTPNYGYTF. Combining the CDR3 with reference TRBV5-1 and TRBJ1-2 gives the whole variable domain KAGVTQTPRYLIKTRGQQVTLSCSPISGHRSVSWYQQTPGQGLQFLFEYFSETQRNKGNFPGRFSGRQFSNSRSEMNVSTLELGDSALYLCASSLKDSGTPNYGYTFGSGTRLTVV.

The V call is TRBV27, the J call TRBJ1-3, with TRBD1 matching 7 bases. Germline assignment: CDR1 MNHEY and CDR2 SMNVEV (reference sequence). The CDR3 length is 14 residues. The V gene end was trimmed by 6 bases and the J gene end by 8 bases; junction bases not matched to a gene: 10. The CDR3 DNA sequence: TGTGCCAGCAGCCTGCAAACAGGGGCAGACACCATATATTTT. It translates to CASSLQTGADTIYF.

This chain links TRBV6-5 with TRBJ2-1, with 9 bases lining up with TRBD1. J gave up 9 bases and V 6 bases, and 12 bases lay outside the gene matches. Germline V gene data show CDR1 as MNHEY and CDR2 as SVGAGI. CDR3 length: 15 residues. Written as DNA, the CDR3 is TGTGCCAGCAGAACCCATGGACAGGGGATGGGTGAGCAGTTCTTC. It encodes CASRTHGQGMGEQFF.

The genes are TRBV28 and TRBJ2-1; TRBD2 matches at 11 bases. The CDR3 extends over 16 amino acids. Germline CDR1 and CDR2: MDHEN and SYDVKM. V was pared by 4 bases and J by 3 bases, with 5 bases of the junction left unmatched. The CDR3 is CASSSGTSGYYNEQFF. Here the CDR3 DNA reads TGTGCCAGCAGTTCGGGGACTAGCGGATACTACAATGAGCAGTTCTTC.

The chain has TRBV2 and TRBJ1-1, with TRBD1 matching 7 bases. Losses at the gene ends were 8 bases for V and 3 bases for J; bases not matched to a gene: 12. Germline lookup yields CDR1 SNHLY and CDR2 FYNNEI. This CDR3 contains 15 residues. The CDR3 DNA sequence: TGTGCCAGCGGGACCAGGGGGACGGGGCACACTGAAGCTTTCTTT. Protein product: CASGTRGTGHTEAFF.